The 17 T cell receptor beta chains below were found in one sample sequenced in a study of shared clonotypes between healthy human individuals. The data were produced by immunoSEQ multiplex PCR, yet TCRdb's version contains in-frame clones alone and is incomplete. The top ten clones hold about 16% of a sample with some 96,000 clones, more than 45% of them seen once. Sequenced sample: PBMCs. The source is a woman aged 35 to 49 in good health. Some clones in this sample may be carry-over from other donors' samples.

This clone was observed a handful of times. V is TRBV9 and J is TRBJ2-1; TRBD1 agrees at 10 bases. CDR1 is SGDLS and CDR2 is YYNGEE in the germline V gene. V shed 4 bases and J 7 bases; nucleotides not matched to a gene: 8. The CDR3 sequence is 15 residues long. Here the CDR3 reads CASSPGGTGVNEQFF. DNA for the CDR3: TGTGCCAGCAGCCCAGGGGGGACAGGGGTTAATGAGCAGTTCTTC.

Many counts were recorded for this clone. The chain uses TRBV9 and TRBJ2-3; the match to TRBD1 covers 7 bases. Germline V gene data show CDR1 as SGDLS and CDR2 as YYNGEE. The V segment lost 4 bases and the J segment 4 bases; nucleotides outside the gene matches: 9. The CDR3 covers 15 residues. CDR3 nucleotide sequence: TGTGCCAGCAGCTTAAGGACAGGACTGGCAGATACGCAGTATTTT. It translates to CASSLRTGLADTQYF. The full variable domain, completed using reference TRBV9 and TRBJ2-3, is DSGVTQTPKHLITATGQRVTLRCSPRSGDLSVYWYQQSLDQGLQFLIQYYNGEERAKGNILERFSAQQFPDLHSELNLSSLELGDSALYFCASSLRTGLADTQYFGPGTRLTVL.

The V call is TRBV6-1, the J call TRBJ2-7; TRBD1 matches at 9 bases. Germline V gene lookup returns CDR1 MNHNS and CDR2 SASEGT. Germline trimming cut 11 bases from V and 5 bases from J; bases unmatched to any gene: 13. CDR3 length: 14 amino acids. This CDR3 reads CAGKYSGTGNEQYF. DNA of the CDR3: TGTGCCGGAAAATATTCCGGGACAGGGAACGAGCAGTACTTC.

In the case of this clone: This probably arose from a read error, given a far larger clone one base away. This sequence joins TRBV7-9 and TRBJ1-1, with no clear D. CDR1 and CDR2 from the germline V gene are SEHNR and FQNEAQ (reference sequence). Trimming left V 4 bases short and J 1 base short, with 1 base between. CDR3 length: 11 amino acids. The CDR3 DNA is TGTGCCAGCAGCTCGAACACTGAAGCTTTCTTT. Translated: CASSSNTEAFF. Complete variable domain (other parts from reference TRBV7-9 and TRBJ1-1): DTGVSQNPRHKITKRGQNVTFRCDPISEHNRLYWYRQTLGQGPEFLTYFQNEAQLEKSRLLSDRFSAERPKGSFSTLEIQRTEQGDSAMYLCASSSNTEAFFGQGTRLTVV.

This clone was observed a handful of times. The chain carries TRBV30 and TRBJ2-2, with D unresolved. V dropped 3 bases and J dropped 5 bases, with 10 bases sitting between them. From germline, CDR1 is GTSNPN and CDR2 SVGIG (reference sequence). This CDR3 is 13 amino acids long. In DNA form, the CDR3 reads TGTGCCTGGAGGGCCCGAGGAACCGGGGAGCTGTTTTTT. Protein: CAWRARGTGELFF.

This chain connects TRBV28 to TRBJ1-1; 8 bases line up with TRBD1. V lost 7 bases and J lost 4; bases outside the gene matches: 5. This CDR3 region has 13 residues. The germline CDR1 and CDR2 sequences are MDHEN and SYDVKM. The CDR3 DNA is TGTGCCAGCAAGACAGGGGCAGGCACTGAAGCTTTCTTT. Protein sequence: CASKTGAGTEAFF.

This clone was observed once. The CDR3 bases are TGTGCCAGCAGCTTAGTCCCCCCTAGCGGGAGTTTCTACGAGCAGTACTTC. The encoded protein is CASSLVPPSGSFYEQYF. The chain has TRBV7-2 and TRBJ2-7; 10 bases align to TRBD2. CDR1 and CDR2 from the germline V gene are SGHTA and FQGNSA. J lost 3 bases, V lost 1 base, and 9 bases had no gene match. The CDR3 loop spans 17 amino acids.

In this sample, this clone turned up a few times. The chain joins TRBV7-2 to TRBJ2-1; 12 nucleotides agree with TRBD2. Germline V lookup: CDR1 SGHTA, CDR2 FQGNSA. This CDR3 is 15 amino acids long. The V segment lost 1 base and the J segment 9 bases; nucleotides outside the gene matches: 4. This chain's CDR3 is CASSLVSSGRGEQFF. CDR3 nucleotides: TGTGCCAGCAGCTTAGTTTCTAGCGGGAGGGGTGAGCAGTTCTTC.

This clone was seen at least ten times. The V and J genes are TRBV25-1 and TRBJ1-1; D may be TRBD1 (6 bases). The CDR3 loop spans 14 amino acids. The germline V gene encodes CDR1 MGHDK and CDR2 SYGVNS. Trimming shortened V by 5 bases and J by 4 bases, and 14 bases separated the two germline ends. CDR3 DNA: TGTGCCAGCAGTAAACCAGGGGTTACCACTGAAGCTTTCTTT. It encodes CASSKPGVTTEAFF.

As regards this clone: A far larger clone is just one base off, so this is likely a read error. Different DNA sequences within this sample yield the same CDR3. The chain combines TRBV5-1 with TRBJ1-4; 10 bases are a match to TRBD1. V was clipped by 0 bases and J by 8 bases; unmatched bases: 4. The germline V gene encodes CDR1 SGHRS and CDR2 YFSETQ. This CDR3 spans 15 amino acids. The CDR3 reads CASSLAGTGEEKLFF. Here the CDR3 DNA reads TGCGCCAGCAGCTTGGCTGGGACAGGGGAAGAAAAACTGTTTTTT.

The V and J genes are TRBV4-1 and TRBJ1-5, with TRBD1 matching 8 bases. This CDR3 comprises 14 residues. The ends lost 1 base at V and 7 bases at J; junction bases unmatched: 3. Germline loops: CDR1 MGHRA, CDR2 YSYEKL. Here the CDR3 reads CASSQGTGRQPQHF. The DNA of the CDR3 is TGCGCCAGCAGCCAAGGGACAGGGCGGCAGCCCCAGCATTTT.

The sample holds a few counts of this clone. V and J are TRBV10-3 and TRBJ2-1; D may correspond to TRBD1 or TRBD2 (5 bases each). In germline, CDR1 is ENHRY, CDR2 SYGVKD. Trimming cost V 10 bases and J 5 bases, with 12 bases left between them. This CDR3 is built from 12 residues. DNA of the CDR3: TGTGCCACCCGGGACCGTGACAATGAGCAGTTCTTC. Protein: CATRDRDNEQFF.

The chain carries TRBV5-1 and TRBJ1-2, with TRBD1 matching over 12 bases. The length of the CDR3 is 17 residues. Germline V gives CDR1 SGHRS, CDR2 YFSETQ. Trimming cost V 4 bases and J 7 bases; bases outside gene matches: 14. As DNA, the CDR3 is TGCGCCAGCAGCCTGACCCCCGGGACAGGGGGCGGGGCTGGCTACACCTTC. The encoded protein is CASSLTPGTGGGAGYTF.

CDR3 loop: CATSRELADNYGYTF. For the CDR3, the DNA is TGTGCCACCAGCAGAGAATTAGCGGACAACTATGGCTACACCTTC. The chain links TRBV15 to TRBJ1-2; D is ambiguous. The CDR3 is 15 amino acids. Germline V gives CDR1 LNHNV, CDR2 YYDKDF (reference sequence). Trimming left V 0 bases short and J 2 bases short, with 10 bases between.

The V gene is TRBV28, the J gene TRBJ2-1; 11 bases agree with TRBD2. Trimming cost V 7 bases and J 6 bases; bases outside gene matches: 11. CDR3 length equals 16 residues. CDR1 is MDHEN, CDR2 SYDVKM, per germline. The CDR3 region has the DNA TGTGCCAGCACCCTTAGCGGGAGGGCTCCTGGCAATGAGCAGTTCTTC. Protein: CASTLSGRAPGNEQFF. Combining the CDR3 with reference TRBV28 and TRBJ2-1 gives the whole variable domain DVKVTQSSRYLVKRTGEKVFLECVQDMDHENMFWYRQDPGLGLRLIYFSYDVKMKEKGDIPEGYSVSREKKERFSLILESASTNQTSMYLCASTLSGRAPGNEQFFGPGTRLTVL.

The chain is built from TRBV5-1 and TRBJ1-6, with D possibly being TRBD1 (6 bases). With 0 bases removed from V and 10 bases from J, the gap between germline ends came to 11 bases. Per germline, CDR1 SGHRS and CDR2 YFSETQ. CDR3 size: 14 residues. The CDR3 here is CASSLEGENSPLHF. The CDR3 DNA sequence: TGCGCCAGCAGCTTGGAGGGGGAGAACTCACCCCTCCACTTT.

The CDR3 coding sequence is TGTGCCAGCAGCCGGGACCGGACGGGAGGTGAAAAACTGTTTTTT. It specifies CASSRDRTGGEKLFF. The V call is TRBV5-4, the J call TRBJ1-4; D might be TRBD1 (5 bases). This CDR3 has 15 residues. V lost 4 bases and J 7 bases, leaving 17 bases between the germline ends. Germline assignment: CDR1 SGHNT and CDR2 YYREEE (reference sequence).